This entry features one T cell receptor beta chain sequence. This record comes from a study of PD-L1 blockade in urothelial cancer. Study in general: Males with urothelial cancer arising in the bladder constituted most of the roughly 30 patients. Blood was tested 3 weeks (second dose) and 6 weeks into treatment.

The protocol was immunoSEQ multiplex PCR, while the TCRdb copy is restricted to in-frame clones and leaves out a portion. The sample includes about 56,000 clones, about 85% seen only once; the top ten take 15% to 18%. Unmatched junction bases numbered 1, after V lost 1 base and J lost 1 base. CDR1 is SGHVS and CDR2 is FNYEAQ in the germline V gene. The CDR3 loop spans 15 amino acids. Time point reported: pretreatment peripheral blood. Patients yielded 1 to 8 samples each, pretreatment and on-treatment. Sequencing was performed on PBMCs, taken around atezolizumab (anti-PD-L1) treatment. This rearrangement joins TRBV7-6 to TRBJ2-5; 9 nucleotides line up with TRBD2. This TCR came from a man between 65 and 85 years old with urothelial cancer. The CDR3 nucleotides read TGTGCCAGCAGCTTAGAACTAGCGGGCCAAGAGACCCAGTACTTC. Its translation is CASSLELAGQETQYF.